This T cell receptor (beta chain) was found in a study of shared clonotypes between healthy human individuals. The J segment lost 0 bases and the V segment lost 0 bases, leaving 8 bases of the junction unmatched. There are 19 residues in the CDR3. Germline V gene lookup returns CDR1 KGHSH and CDR2 LQKENI. Clones were read by immunoSEQ multiplex PCR, and TCRdb kept only the in-frame ones, dropping some. The sample carries about 2.1 million clones, just under 95% recorded once. This clone has a single count. Terminally differentiated effector memory CD45RA+ cells were left out of the naive CD8 fraction, which was CD45RO-negative and positively selected for CCR7.

The specimen sequenced was naive CD8+ T cells from PBMCs. This chain connects TRBV18 to TRBJ2-1; 10 bases align to TRBD2. The receptor was isolated from a young man in good health. Some clones in this sample may be carry-over from other donors' samples. Here the CDR3 reads CASSPPGTSAWDSYNEQFF. CDR3 nucleotides: TGTGCCAGCTCACCACCCGGGACTAGCGCTTGGGACTCCTACAATGAGCAGTTCTTC. The whole variable domain, remainder taken from reference TRBV18 and TRBJ2-1, is NAGVMQNPRHLVRRRGQEARLRCSPMKGHSHVYWYRQLPEEGLKFMVYLQKENIIDESGMPKERFSAEFPKEGPSILRIQQVVRGDSAAYFCASSPPGTSAWDSYNEQFFGPGTRLTVL.